The 8 T cell receptor beta chains given below trace back to one sample, sequenced in a study of vaccination and CD4 T cells after COVID-19. Cultured CD4+ T-cell DNA underwent Oncomine TCR Beta short-read sequencing. Using its own MiXCR run on the PCR reads, TCRdb lists one record per CDR3 protein. This table has over 10,000 distinct CDR3 sequences, about 45% appearing once. These receptors' antigens are unknown. Treatment here: 10-day PBMC culture with coronavirus spike peptide pools or control peptides (ViraFEST assay). Sequencing was done on a sample of CD4+ T cells from blood, cultured in vitro. The receptors come from a human donor who had recovered from COVID-19.

This clonotype was detected only a few times. This sequence joins TRBV15 and TRBJ1-3; D is ambiguous. V was trimmed by 0 bases and J by 7 bases, leaving 13 bases between them. The CDR3 length is 15 residues. Germline V gene lookup returns CDR1 LNHNV and CDR2 YYDKDF (reference sequence). DNA for the CDR3: TGTGCCACCAGCAGAGAACGCGACCCCGGGAACACCATATATTTT. Its protein product is CATSRERDPGNTIYF.

V and J are TRBV9 and TRBJ1-1; no reliable D call. V lost 4 bases and J 8 bases, leaving 12 bases between the germline ends. The germline CDR1 and CDR2 sequences are SGDLS and YYNGEE. CDR3 length: 12 amino acids. The DNA for the CDR3 is TGTGCCAGCAGCCCCTCGTCCGGAGAAGCTTTCTTT. Translating it yields CASSPSSGEAFF.

The rearrangement joins TRBV25-1 to TRBJ2-2, with 7 bases fitting TRBD1. Germline V gene lookup returns CDR1 MGHDK and CDR2 SYGVNS. The CDR3 contains 15 residues. V shed 9 bases, J shed 0 bases, and the junction held 7 bases outside the gene matches. CDR3 region: CASRDRLPNTGELFF. The CDR3 DNA is TGTGCCAGTAGGGACAGACTGCCGAACACCGGGGAGCTGTTTTTT.

This clonotype showed up just once. The V gene is TRBV4-1, the J gene TRBJ1-5, with a tentative D call TRBD1 (6 bases). V gave up 2 bases and J gave up 7 bases, with 15 bases separating them. The germline CDR1 and CDR2 sequences are MGHRA and YSYEKL. There are 15 residues in the CDR3. This CDR3 reads CASSQIGTPLQPQHF. The CDR3 coding sequence is TGCGCCAGCAGCCAAATCGGGACACCTCTCCAGCCCCAGCATTTT.

CDR3 region: CASSLGLAGPSSYNEQFF. For the CDR3, the DNA is TGCGCCAGCAGCTTGGGACTAGCGGGCCCGAGCTCCTACAATGAGCAGTTCTTC. This chain joins TRBV5-1 and TRBJ2-1; 10 nucleotides match TRBD2. V lost 0 bases to trimming and J lost 0 bases; unmatched junction nucleotides: 6. In germline, CDR1 is SGHRS, CDR2 YFSETQ. This CDR3 has 18 residues.

The chain links TRBV12-3 or TRBV12-4 to TRBJ1-2; TRBD1 aligns across 9 bases. V dropped 5 bases and J dropped 4; count of bases not matched to a gene: 8. This CDR3 comprises 15 residues. The CDR3 region is CASSDPGQGAYGYTF. The CDR3 DNA reads as TGTGCCAGCAGTGATCCGGGACAGGGCGCCTATGGCTACACCTTC.

This clonotype was seen only once. J is TRBJ2-4 and V is TRBV19; 7 bases are a match to TRBD1. The CDR3 has 15 amino acids. After removal of 3 bases from V and 1 base from J, the junction contained 3 bases not matched to a gene. Germline values: CDR1 LNHDA, CDR2 SQIVND (reference sequence). CDR3 sequence (DNA): TGTGCCAGTAGTATCACGGGACAGGCCAAAAACATTCAGTACTTC. Amino acids: CASSITGQAKNIQYF.

The chain is built from TRBV28 and TRBJ2-3; 8 positions match TRBD1. Germline trimming cut 6 bases from V and 0 bases from J; bases unmatched to any gene: 5. CDR3 size: 15 residues. Germline CDR1 reads MDHEN; CDR2 reads SYDVKM. CDR3 sequence (DNA): TGTGCCAGCAGGGGCCGACAGGGGAGCACAGATACGCAGTATTTT. Amino acid sequence: CASRGRQGSTDTQYF. Together with reference TRBV28 and TRBJ2-3, the CDR3 gives the full variable domain: DVKVTQSSRYLVKRTGEKVFLECVQDMDHENMFWYRQDPGLGLRLIYFSYDVKMKEKGDIPEGYSVSREKKERFSLILESASTNQTSMYLCASRGRQGSTDTQYFGPGTRLTVL.